What follows describes a single T cell receptor beta chain. Antigen: not known. The PCR was carried out with 60 Vbeta primers and 13 Jbeta primers. Generated by immunoSEQ multiplex PCR, the TCRdb table keeps only in-frame clones and is missing some. Of 150,000 to 200,000 clones in the sample, 60% to 80% were seen once. This entry is derived from a study of cytomegalovirus exposure and HLA in healthy donors. The CDR3 loop spans 18 amino acids. V shed 2 bases, J shed 3 bases, and the junction held 12 bases outside the gene matches. The germline CDR1 and CDR2 sequences are SGHRS and YFSETQ. General study results and limits: At a 0.05 false discovery rate, a later analysis found about 17,000 TCR beta sequences to be associated with HLA alleles.

The genes are TRBV5-1 and TRBJ2-1, with 9 bases matching TRBD2. This sequence originates from a young man in good health and CMV-seropositive. Sequencing input: PBMCs. As DNA, the CDR3 is TGCGCCAGCAGCTTCTCCGGCGGGAGGGCCAGGTTCTACAATGAGCAGTTCTTC. Its protein is CASSFSGGRARFYNEQFF.